This record concerns one T cell receptor beta chain sequence. Time point specified: pre-treatment baseline. Assay used: immunoSEQ multiplex PCR; TCRdb lists only in-frame clones, some missing. The top ten hold approximately 4.6% of the sample, which has around 26,000 clones, roughly nine tenths seen once. V shed 4 bases and J shed 1 base, with 10 bases lying between them. The CDR3 loop spans 15 amino acids. Germline V lookup: CDR1 MNHNY, CDR2 SVGAGI (reference sequence). The sample originates from a study of blood T cell dynamics during melanoma immunotherapy. The receptor was isolated from a human donor with melanoma. The starting material was blood, obtained from a patient treated with checkpoint blockade. The chain employs TRBV6-6 and TRBJ2-2, with D maybe TRBD1 (6 bases). CDR3 residues: CASSSEGGNTGELFF. The CDR3 DNA is TGTGCCAGCAGTTCAGAAGGGGGGAACACCGGGGAGCTGTTTTTT.